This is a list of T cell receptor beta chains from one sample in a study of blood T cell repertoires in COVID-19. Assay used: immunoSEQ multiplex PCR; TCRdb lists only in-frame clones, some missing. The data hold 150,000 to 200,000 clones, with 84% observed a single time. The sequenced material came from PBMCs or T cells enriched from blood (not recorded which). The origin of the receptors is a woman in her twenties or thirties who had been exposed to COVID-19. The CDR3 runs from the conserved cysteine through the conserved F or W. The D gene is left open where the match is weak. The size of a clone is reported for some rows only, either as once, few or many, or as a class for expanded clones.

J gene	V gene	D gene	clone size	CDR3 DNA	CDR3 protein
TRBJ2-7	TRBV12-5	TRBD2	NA	TGTGCTAGTGGTAGGCTAGCGGGGGGGCGGGAGCAGTACTTC	CASGRLAGGREQYF
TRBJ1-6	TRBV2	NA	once	TGTGCCAGCAGACGGGGGACGGAAAACCATAATTCACCCCTCCACTTT	CASRRGTENHNSPLHF
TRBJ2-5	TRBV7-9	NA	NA	TGTGCCAGCAGCCAGGGAAAGGGGGATGGACAAGAGACCCAGTACTTC	CASSQGKGDGQETQYF
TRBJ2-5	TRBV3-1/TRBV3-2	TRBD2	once	TGTGCCAGCAGCCAAGGGGCGGCGGGGGGATGGGGGACCCAGTACTTC	CASSQGAAGGWGTQYF
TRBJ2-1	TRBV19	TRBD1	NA	TGTGCCAGTAGTATCCTGACAGGGGGACGTGAGCAGTTCTTC	CASSILTGGREQFF
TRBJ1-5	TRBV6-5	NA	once	TGTGCCAGCAGACCAGACGGGGGCAATCAGCCCCAGCATTTT	CASRPDGGNQPQHF
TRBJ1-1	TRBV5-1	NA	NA	TGCGCCAGCAGCTTGACCGCCTCAGGGGCCGAGAACACTGAAGCTTTCTTT	CASSLTASGAENTEAFF
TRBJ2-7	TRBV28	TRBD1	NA	TGTGCCAGCAGTAAGGGGGCACTGGCCTACGAGCAGTACTTC	CASSKGALAYEQYF
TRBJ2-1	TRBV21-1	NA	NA	TGTGCCAGCAGCAAATCTCCCGGGACTAGCGGCTATAGCTCCTACAATGAGCAGTTCTTC	CASSKSPGTSGYSSYNEQFF
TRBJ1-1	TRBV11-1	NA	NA	TGTGCCAGCAGCTACAGTGGCTACACTGAAGCTTTCTTT	CASSYSGYTEAFF
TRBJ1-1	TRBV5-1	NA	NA	TGCGCCAGCAGCTTGGGGGGGCTAAACACTGAAGCTTTCTTT	CASSLGGLNTEAFF
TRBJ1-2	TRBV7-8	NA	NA	TGTGCCAGCAGCTTGGACAGAAGTTATGGCTACACCTTC	CASSLDRSYGYTF
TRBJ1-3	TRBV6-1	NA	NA	TGTGCCAGCAGTGCCCTAGACAGCCCCTCTGGAAACACCATATATTTT	CASSALDSPSGNTIYF
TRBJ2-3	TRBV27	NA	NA	TGTGCCAGCAGTTTGGGCAGAACTAGCACAGATACGCAGTATTTT	CASSLGRTSTDTQYF
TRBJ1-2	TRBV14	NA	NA	TGTGCCAGCAGCTTGAGCAGGGAATATGGCTACACCTTC	CASSLSREYGYTF
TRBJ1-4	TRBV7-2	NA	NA	TGTGCCAGCAGCTTAGCGGGAGGAACTAATGAAAAACTGTTTTTT	CASSLAGGTNEKLFF
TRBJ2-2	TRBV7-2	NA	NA	TGTGCCAGCAGCTTAGCGCGGGGCGGGGCGAACACCGGGGAGCTGTTTTTT	CASSLARGGANTGELFF
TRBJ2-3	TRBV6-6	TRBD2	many	TGTGCCAGCAGTTACGAACTAGCGGGGCCGAATACGCAGTATTTT	CASSYELAGPNTQYF
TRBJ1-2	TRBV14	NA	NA	TGTGCCAGCAGCGAACAGGCCCATGGCTACACCTTC	CASSEQAHGYTF
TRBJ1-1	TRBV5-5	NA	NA	TGTGCCAGCAGCTTGGGTGAGCTGAACACTGAAGCTTTCTTT	CASSLGELNTEAFF
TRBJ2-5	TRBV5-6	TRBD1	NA	TGTGCCAGCAGCCGGACAGGGTCGGAGACCCAGTACTTC	CASSRTGSETQYF
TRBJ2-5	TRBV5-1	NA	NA	TGCGCCAGCAGTACCGGGACTTCACTTTTTGAGACCCAGTACTTC	CASSTGTSLFETQYF
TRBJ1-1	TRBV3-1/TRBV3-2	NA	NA	TGTGCCAGCAGCCAAGATCGGGCCAGGGATAAAGCTTTCTTT	CASSQDRARDKAFF
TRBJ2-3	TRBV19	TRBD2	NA	TGTGCCAGTAGTAATGGACTAGCGGGGACGGATACGCAGTATTTT	CASSNGLAGTDTQYF
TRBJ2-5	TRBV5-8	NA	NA	TGTGCCAGCAGCTTGGCCCGGCTGGCGGGGACCCAGTACTTC	CASSLARLAGTQYF
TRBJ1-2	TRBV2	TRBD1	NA	TGTGCCAGCAGGCCTAAACAGGGGGCCGGCTATGGCTACACCTTC	CASRPKQGAGYGYTF
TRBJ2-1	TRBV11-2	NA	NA	TGTGCCAGCAGCTTGCGCGGCCCCCTAGGCAATGAGCAGTTCTTC	CASSLRGPLGNEQFF
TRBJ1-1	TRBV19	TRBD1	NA	TGTGCCAGTATCGACCGGGACAGGGGGCGTTATACTGAAGCTTTCTTT	CASIDRDRGRYTEAFF
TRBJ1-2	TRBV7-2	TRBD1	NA	TGTGCCAGCAGCTTCGGACAGGGATGGTACTATGGCTACACCTTC	CASSFGQGWYYGYTF
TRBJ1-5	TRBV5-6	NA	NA	TGTGCCAGCAGCTTATCAGGGGTCGCCGGGGAGCCCCAGCATTTT	CASSLSGVAGEPQHF
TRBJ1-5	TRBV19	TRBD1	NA	TGTGCCAGCCGAGAAGGACAGGGAGGACAGCCCCAGCATTTT	CASREGQGGQPQHF
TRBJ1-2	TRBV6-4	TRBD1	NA	TGTGCCAGCAGTGACTCAACAGGGGGAGGGGGCTACACCTTC	CASSDSTGGGGYTF
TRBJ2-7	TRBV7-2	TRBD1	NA	TGTGCCAGCAGCCGCCCAACAGGGGGTGGGACAGGTCGAAGCAAACAGTACTTC	CASSRPTGGGTGRSKQYF
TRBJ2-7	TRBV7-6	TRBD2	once	TGTGCCAGCAGCGGGGGACTAGCGCCTCTAAGTGAGCAGTACTTC	CASSGGLAPLSEQYF
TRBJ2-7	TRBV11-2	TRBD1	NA	TGTGCCAGCAGCTTAGGACAGGGAGTCTACGAGCAGTACTTC	CASSLGQGVYEQYF
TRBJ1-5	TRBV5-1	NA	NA	TGCGCCAGCAGCTTGGCAGGGAATCAGCCCCAGCATTTT	CASSLAGNQPQHF
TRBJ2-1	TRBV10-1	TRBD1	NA	TGCGCCAGCAGTGGCCCCGGGACAGGAGGGGGATCCTACAATGAGCAGTTCTTC	CASSGPGTGGGSYNEQFF
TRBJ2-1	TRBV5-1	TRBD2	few	TGCGCCAGCAGCTTGGTAGGCGGGGGGTACAATGAGCAGTTCTTC	CASSLVGGGYNEQFF
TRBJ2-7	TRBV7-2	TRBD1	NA	TGTGCCAGCAGCTTGCTGACAGGGAACTACGAGCAGTACTTC	CASSLLTGNYEQYF
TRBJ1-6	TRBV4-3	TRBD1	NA	TGCGCCAGCAGCCAAGACGCCGGGACAGGGGCTTCACCCCTCCACTTT	CASSQDAGTGASPLHF
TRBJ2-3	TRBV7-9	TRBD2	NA	TGTGCCAGCAGCCCCGGTTTAGCGGGGGGAACAGATACGCAGTATTTT	CASSPGLAGGTDTQYF